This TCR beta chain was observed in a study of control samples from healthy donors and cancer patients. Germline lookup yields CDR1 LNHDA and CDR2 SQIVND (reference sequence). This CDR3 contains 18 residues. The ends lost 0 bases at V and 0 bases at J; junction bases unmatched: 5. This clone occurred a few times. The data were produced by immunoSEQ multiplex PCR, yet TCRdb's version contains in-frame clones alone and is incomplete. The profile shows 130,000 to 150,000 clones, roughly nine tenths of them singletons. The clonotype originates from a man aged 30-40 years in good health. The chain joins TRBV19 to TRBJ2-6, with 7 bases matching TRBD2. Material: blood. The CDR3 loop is CASSIEGGLSSGANVLTF. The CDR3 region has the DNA TGTGCCAGTAGTATAGAGGGGGGGTTAAGCTCTGGGGCCAACGTCCTGACTTTC.